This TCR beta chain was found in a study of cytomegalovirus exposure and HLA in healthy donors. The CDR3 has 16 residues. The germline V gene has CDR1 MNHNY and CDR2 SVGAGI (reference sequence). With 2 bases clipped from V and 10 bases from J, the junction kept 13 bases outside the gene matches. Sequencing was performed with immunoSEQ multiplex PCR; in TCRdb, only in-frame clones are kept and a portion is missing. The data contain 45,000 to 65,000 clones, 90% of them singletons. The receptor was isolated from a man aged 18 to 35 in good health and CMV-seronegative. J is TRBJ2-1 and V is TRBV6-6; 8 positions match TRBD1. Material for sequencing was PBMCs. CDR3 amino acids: CASSYPQDRGKPEQFF. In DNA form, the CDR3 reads TGTGCCAGCAGTTACCCTCAAGACAGGGGAAAACCCGAGCAGTTCTTC.